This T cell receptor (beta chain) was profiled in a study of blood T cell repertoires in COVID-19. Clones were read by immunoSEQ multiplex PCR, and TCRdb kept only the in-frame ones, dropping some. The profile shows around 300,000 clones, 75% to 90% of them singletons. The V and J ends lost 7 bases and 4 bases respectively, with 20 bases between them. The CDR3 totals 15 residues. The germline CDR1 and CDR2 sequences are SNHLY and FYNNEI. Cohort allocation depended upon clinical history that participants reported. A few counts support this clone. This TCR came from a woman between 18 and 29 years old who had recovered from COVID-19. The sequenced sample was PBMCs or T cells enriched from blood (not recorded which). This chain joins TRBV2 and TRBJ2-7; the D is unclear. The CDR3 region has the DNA TGTGCCAGCATAGTAACGCCGGAACAGCTGTACGAGCAGTACTTC. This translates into CASIVTPEQLYEQYF.